These T cell receptor beta chains were read from a single sample in a study of blood T cell repertoires in COVID-19. Here immunoSEQ multiplex PCR was the method, and the copy in TCRdb shows in-frame clones only, minus some. Of fewer than 50,000 clones listed, around four fifths are singletons. Sequencing used peripheral blood. These receptors originate from a woman older than 75 with active or convalescent COVID-19. CDR3s include the opening cysteine and the closing phenylalanine or tryptophan. D genes are given only for firm matches. Some rows have no size entry. The others give once, few or many, or a class for an expanded clone.

TRBV5-1,-,TRBJ2-3,16,TRBD2,TGCGCCAGCAGTCTAGCGGGAGGGCCCAGCACAGATACGCAGTATTTT,CASSLAGGPSTDTQYF
TRBV7-9,-,TRBJ2-3,13,TRBD1,TGTGCCAGCAGCCCCAGGGGGCCGGATACGCAGTATTTT,CASSPRGPDTQYF
TRBV2,-,TRBJ1-1,13,-,TGTGCCAGCAGTGGGGAGGTTGACACTGAAGCTTTCTTT,CASSGEVDTEAFF
TRBV3-1/TRBV3-2,once,TRBJ2-7,13,-,TGTGCCAGCAGCCAAGCCAGGGTCTACGAGCAGTACTTC,CASSQARVYEQYF
TRBV11-2,-,TRBJ2-7,14,-,TGTGCCAGCAGCGGCCGGGACTTTGCCTACGAGCAGTACTTC,CASSGRDFAYEQYF
TRBV29-1,once,TRBJ2-7,13,TRBD2,TGCAGCGCGACGACTAGCCGAACCTACGAGCAGTACTTC,CSATTSRTYEQYF
TRBV7-6,once,TRBJ2-5,15,-,TGTGCCAGCAGCTTAGAAGGCGGAGGCCAAGAGACCCAGTACTTC,CASSLEGGGQETQYF
TRBV5-1,-,TRBJ1-2,14,-,TGCGCCAGCAGCTTGGACGGGACTAACTATGGCTACACCTTC,CASSLDGTNYGYTF
TRBV6-6,-,TRBJ1-5,14,-,TGTGCCAGCAGTTCCCAGGGTTGGAATCAGCCCCAGCATTTT,CASSSQGWNQPQHF
TRBV27,-,TRBJ1-6,15,-,TGTGCCAGCAGCCCGAAGAATGCAGGGGATACACCCCTCCACTTT,CASSPKNAGDTPLHF
TRBV6-2/TRBV6-3,-,TRBJ1-5,15,TRBD1,TGTGCCAGCAGCCTCTCGGGACAGTCAGCTCAGCCCCAGCATTTT,CASSLSGQSAQPQHF
TRBV5-1,-,TRBJ1-6,12,-,TGCGCCAGCAGCTTGGGACAGGACTCCCTCCACTTT,CASSLGQDSLHF
TRBV6-2/TRBV6-3,once,TRBJ2-3,15,TRBD2,TGTGCCAGCAGTTCGAGCGGGAGGGACGCAGATACGCAGTATTTT,CASSSSGRDADTQYF
TRBV18,-,TRBJ1-5,14,TRBD1,TGTGCCAGCTCACCAGGACAGGGCAATCAGCCCCAGCATTTT,CASSPGQGNQPQHF
TRBV7-2,-,TRBJ2-4,15,-,TGTGCCAGCAGCTTAGCCGGCGGACTATGGATCATTCAGTACTTC,CASSLAGGLWIIQYF
TRBV21-1,-,TRBJ2-3,14,-,TGTGCCAGCAGCAAAGGAGAGTCTCTTCGGGCGCAGTATTTT,CASSKGESLRAQYF
TRBV18,-,TRBJ2-2,16,TRBD1,TGTGCCAGCTCACCGGGACAGGGCCTAAACACCGGGGAGCTGTTTTTT,CASSPGQGLNTGELFF
TRBV2,-,TRBJ1-1,17,TRBD1,TGTGCCAGCAGGATGACAGGGGAATTGAGAATGAACACTGAAGCTTTCTTT,CASRMTGELRMNTEAFF
TRBV7-9,-,TRBJ2-7,16,-,TGTGCCAGCAGCTTACTCCCTGGGCGTTCGTCCTACGAGCAGTACTTC,CASSLLPGRSSYEQYF
TRBV5-1,-,TRBJ1-2,14,TRBD1,TGCGCCAGCAGCTTGTGGAGCGGAGGGGGCGGCTACACCTTC,CASSLWSGGGGYTF
TRBV11-2,few,TRBJ1-5,15,-,TGTGCCAGCAGCTTAGCCGCAGGGGTCTCCCAGCCCCAGCATTTT,CASSLAAGVSQPQHF
TRBV29-1,once,TRBJ2-1,14,TRBD2,TGCAGCGTCCTAAGACTAGCGGGGGGCAATGAGCAGTTCTTC,CSVLRLAGGNEQFF
TRBV15,-,TRBJ1-5,14,-,TGTGCCACCAGCAGAGACAGGGGCAATCAGCCCCAGCATTTT,CATSRDRGNQPQHF
TRBV28,-,TRBJ1-4,17,TRBD1,TGTGCCAGCAGTCATCCCGGACAGGAATACCATAATGAAAAACTGTTTTTT,CASSHPGQEYHNEKLFF
TRBV12-3/TRBV12-4,few,TRBJ1-2,13,-,TGTGCCAGCAGTTCGGGAAGCAACTATGGCTACACCTTC,CASSSGSNYGYTF
TRBV6-5,many,TRBJ1-1,13,-,TGTGCCAGCACCAAGATAGGGAGGGATGAAGCTTTCTTT,CASTKIGRDEAFF
TRBV3-1/TRBV3-2,-,TRBJ2-2,17,TRBD2,TGTGCCAGCAGCCAAAACGCCGGGACTAGCGGGAGAGGGGAGCTGTTTTTT,CASSQNAGTSGRGELFF
TRBV19,-,TRBJ1-2,13,TRBD1,TGTGCCAGTATGGGGACAGGGTTCTATGGCTACACCTTC,CASMGTGFYGYTF
TRBV4-1,-,TRBJ2-3,15,-,TGCGCCAGCAGCCATGGGACAAGGAGCACAGATACGCAGTATTTT,CASSHGTRSTDTQYF
TRBV11-2,-,TRBJ1-4,15,TRBD1,TGTGCCAGCAGCGTAATGGGACAGCCGAATGAAAAACTGTTTTTT,CASSVMGQPNEKLFF
TRBV7-9,many,TRBJ2-1,15,-,TGTGCCAGCAGCCAAACTAGGACTACTACCCATGAGCAGTTCTTC,CASSQTRTTTHEQFF
TRBV19,-,TRBJ2-3,16,TRBD1,TGTGCCAGTACCCCCGCGAGCGGACAGGGGAGGTTTACGCAGTATTTT,CASTPASGQGRFTQYF
TRBV28,once,TRBJ2-2,14,-,TGTGCCAGCAAATCCGGGAGCAGCCCCGGGGAGCTGTTTTTT,CASKSGSSPGELFF
TRBV13,few,TRBJ2-2,16,TRBD1,TGTGCCAGCAGCTTACAGGGACAGGGGAATGTCGGGGAGCTGTTTTTT,CASSLQGQGNVGELFF
TRBV7-2,-,TRBJ1-5,13,-,TGTGCCAGCAGCGACGTAGGGGGTCAGCCCCAGCATTTT,CASSDVGGQPQHF
TRBV2,-,TRBJ1-1,13,-,TGTGCCAGCAACACGAAGGTAGGAGCTGAAGCTTTCTTT,CASNTKVGAEAFF
TRBV14,once,TRBJ1-5,15,-,TGTGCCAGCAGCCCAGGGGACGGTAGCAATCAGCCCCAGCATTTT,CASSPGDGSNQPQHF
TRBV5-1,-,TRBJ1-3,15,-,TGCGCCAGCAGCGCCACAGGAGTCTCTGGAAACACCATATATTTT,CASSATGVSGNTIYF
TRBV5-1,once,TRBJ1-3,15,-,TGCGCCAGCAGCTTGGTGGCAGGGGCTGGAAACACCATATATTTT,CASSLVAGAGNTIYF
TRBV2,once,TRBJ2-2,14,TRBD2,TGTGCCCATACTGGGGGGGAATACACCGGGGAGCTGTTTTTT,CAHTGGEYTGELFF
TRBV19,-,TRBJ2-1,15,TRBD2,TGTGCCAGTAGACAAGCGGGAGGGCCAAACCATGAGCAGTTCTTC,CASRQAGGPNHEQFF
TRBV29-1,-,TRBJ2-2,12,TRBD1,TGCAGCGCGGGACAGGGGACCGGGGAGCTGTTTTTT,CSAGQGTGELFF
TRBV28,-,TRBJ2-7,14,TRBD1,TGTGCCAGCACCTCCGGGACAGGGGTCGACGAGCAGTACTTC,CASTSGTGVDEQYF
TRBV27,-,TRBJ1-6,13,-,TGTGCCAGCTCAGACAGGCGCAATTCACCCCTCCACTTT,CASSDRRNSPLHF
TRBV5-6,-,TRBJ1-5,17,TRBD1,TGTGCCAGCAGCTCCGGGACAGTATCCTATAGCAATCAGCCCCAGCATTTT,CASSSGTVSYSNQPQHF
TRBV6-1,few,TRBJ1-5,15,TRBD1,TGTGCCAGCAGTGAAGTGGACAGGGGATTGCAGCCCCAGCATTTT,CASSEVDRGLQPQHF
TRBV2,-,TRBJ2-1,14,TRBD2,TGTGCCAGCAGTGAGGGACTAGCGGGAGCCCAGGTGTTCTTC,CASSEGLAGAQVFF
TRBV5-6,-,TRBJ2-7,11,-,TGTGCCAGCAGCTTGGCGGGCGAGCAGTACTTC,CASSLAGEQYF
TRBV27,-,TRBJ2-7,13,-,TGTGCCAGCAGGAAGACAGGAGCGGCCGAGCAGTACTTC,CASRKTGAAEQYF
TRBV9,many,TRBJ2-2,17,TRBD2,TGTGCCAGCAGCCTCGCAAATACGGGAGGGCCCGGCGGGGAGCTGTTTTTT,CASSLANTGGPGGELFF
TRBV27,-,TRBJ1-5,14,-,TGTGCCAGCAGAGACAGCGATAGCAATCAGCCCCAGCATTTT,CASRDSDSNQPQHF
TRBV15,-,TRBJ1-4,13,-,TGTGCCACCGAACCCGGGGGGGATGAAAAACTGTTTTTT,CATEPGGDEKLFF
TRBV2,-,TRBJ1-1,15,-,TGTGCCAGCAGGGCGTTGGGGCAGGGGAACACTGAAGCTTTCTTT,CASRALGQGNTEAFF
TRBV7-9,-,TRBJ1-1,14,TRBD1,TGTGCCAGCATCCCGGGACAGGGAAACACTGAAGCTTTCTTT,CASIPGQGNTEAFF
TRBV29-1,few,TRBJ2-7,12,-,TGCAGCGTTGAAGTGCAGGGATACGAGCAGTACTTC,CSVEVQGYEQYF
TRBV5-4,once,TRBJ2-7,14,TRBD2,TGTGCCAGCAGCTTGGGGACTAGCGGGAGGGAGCAGTACTTC,CASSLGTSGREQYF
TRBV7-8,-,TRBJ1-1,13,-,TGTGCCAGCAGCAGATACCCTGCGCCTGAAGCTTTCTTT,CASSRYPAPEAFF
TRBV27,-,TRBJ2-3,15,-,TGTGCCAGCAGTTCCACGGCGGGTAGCACAGATACGCAGTATTTT,CASSSTAGSTDTQYF
TRBV6-2/TRBV6-3,-,TRBJ1-2,13,-,TGTGCCAGCAGTATTAGGGGCGACTATGGCTACACCTTC,CASSIRGDYGYTF
TRBV5-1,-,TRBJ1-1,13,-,TGCGCCAGCAGCTTGACCGGGAACACTGAAGCTTTCTTT,CASSLTGNTEAFF